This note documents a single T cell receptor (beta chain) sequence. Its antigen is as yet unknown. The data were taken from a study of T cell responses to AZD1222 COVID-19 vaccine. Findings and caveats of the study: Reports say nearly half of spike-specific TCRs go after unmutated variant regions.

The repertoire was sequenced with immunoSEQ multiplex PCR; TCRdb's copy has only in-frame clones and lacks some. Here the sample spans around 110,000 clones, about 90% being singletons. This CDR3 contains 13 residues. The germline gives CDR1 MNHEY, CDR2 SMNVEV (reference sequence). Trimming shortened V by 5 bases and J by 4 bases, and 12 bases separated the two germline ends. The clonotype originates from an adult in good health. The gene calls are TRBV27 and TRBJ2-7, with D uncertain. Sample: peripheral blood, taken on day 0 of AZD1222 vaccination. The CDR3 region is CASSLFLGYEQYF. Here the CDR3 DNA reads TGTGCCAGCAGTCTCTTCCTTGGTTACGAGCAGTACTTC.